Listed below are T cell receptor beta chains from one sample, sequenced in a study of T-cell reconstitution after alpha-beta-depleted transplantation in children. TCRdb passed the PCR reads through MiXCR, listing each CDR3 protein once. The repertoire holds approximately 200,000 distinct CDR3 sequences, with less than 15% as singletons. The material sequenced was PBMCs from the stem cell graft donor, taken from the stem cell graft. These receptors all stem from a human donor who donated a stem cell graft to a child with acute lymphoblastic leukemia. Both conserved end residues are part of each CDR3. Each record gives: J gene, V gene, D gene, clone size, CDR3 DNA, CDR3 protein. A D gene is named only where the DNA matches it firmly. Clone size is stated in some rows and not others, as once, few, many or a class when expanded.

>TRBJ2-3|TRBV20-1|NA|many
TGCAGTGCTAGAGATCCAGACCAATTCGATACGCAGTATTTT
CSARDPDQFDTQYF
>TRBJ2-7|TRBV2|NA|NA
TGTGCCAGCAGTGAATCGGGAACCGGTCGGCAGTACTTC
CASSESGTGRQYF
>TRBJ2-2|TRBV7-9|NA|many
TGTGCCAGCAGCGGACAACAGGGTCTGAACACCGGGGAGCTGTTTTTT
CASSGQQGLNTGELFF
>TRBJ2-2|TRBV12-3/TRBV12-4|NA|many
TGTGCCAGCAGTATTAAGAACACCGGGGAGCTGTTTTTT
CASSIKNTGELFF
>TRBJ2-7|TRBV29-1|NA|many
TGCAGCGTTGAATCTTCCCCGAGCTCCTACGAGCAGTACTTC
CSVESSPSSYEQYF
>TRBJ1-6|TRBV11-2|TRBD1|many
TGTGCCAGCAGCCAGACAGGGTCCGGAAGTCCCCTCCACTTT
CASSQTGSGSPLHF
>TRBJ2-1|TRBV5-1|TRBD1|NA
TGCGCCAGTACGATGGGACAGGGGTACAATGAGCAGTTCTTC
CASTMGQGYNEQFF
>TRBJ2-5|TRBV20-1|TRBD2|many
TGCAGTGCTAGAGATGGGCTAGCGGTGCAAGAGACCCAGTACTTC
CSARDGLAVQETQYF
>TRBJ1-1|TRBV20-1|NA|many
TGCAGTGCAACCCCGACAGTAAACACTGAAGCTTTCTTT
CSATPTVNTEAFF
>TRBJ2-1|TRBV20-1|NA|many
TGCAGTGCTTGGGACCCCGGTGTGGGAGACGAGCAGTTCTTC
CSAWDPGVGDEQFF
>TRBJ2-7|TRBV7-2|NA|many
TGTGCCAGCAGCTTAGTTTTAGAAAGGGTCTCCGAGCAGTACTTC
CASSLVLERVSEQYF
>TRBJ1-1|TRBV5-1|TRBD1|many
TGCGCCAGCAGCTTGCTGGCAGGGGGAGGGAGCACTGAAGCTTTCTTT
CASSLLAGGGSTEAFF
>TRBJ2-5|TRBV6-1|TRBD1|many
TGTGCCAGCAGGACCCACAGGGGGCCTGAGGAGACCCAGTACTTC
CASRTHRGPEETQYF
>TRBJ1-1|TRBV7-8|NA|many
TGTGCCAGCAGCTCACTTCCGCTCAGTAAAGCTTTCTTT
CASSSLPLSKAFF
>TRBJ1-5|TRBV5-5|NA|few
TGTGCCAGCAGCTTTTGGGGCGGGTCGAATCAGCCCCAGCATTTT
CASSFWGGSNQPQHF
>TRBJ1-5|TRBV7-6|NA|many
TGTGCCAGCAGCTTAGCTGCGGGGAGCAATCAGCCCCAGCATTTT
CASSLAAGSNQPQHF
>TRBJ2-2|TRBV5-1|NA|many
TGCGCCAGCAGCTTGAGGTCAGGGCCCACCGGGGAGCTGTTTTTT
CASSLRSGPTGELFF
>TRBJ1-1|TRBV5-1|NA|many
TGCGCCAGCAGCCTACAGGTGGGTGACACTGAAGCTTTCTTT
CASSLQVGDTEAFF
>TRBJ2-3|TRBV7-9|NA|many
TGTGCCAGCAGCTTAGTTGAAAATACGCAGTATTTT
CASSLVENTQYF
>TRBJ1-5|TRBV5-8|NA|many
TGTGCCAGCAGCCTTTTTTCGGGGGCGTCGGATCAGCCCCAGCATTTT
CASSLFSGASDQPQHF
>TRBJ2-2|TRBV5-1|NA|many
TGCGCCAGCAGCTTTGGATCGGGGTCGAACACCGGGGAGCTGTTTTTT
CASSFGSGSNTGELFF
>TRBJ1-3|TRBV18|NA|many
TGTGCCAGCTCACCAACCCAGGACCGAGGAAACACCATATATTTT
CASSPTQDRGNTIYF
>TRBJ2-2|TRBV5-1|NA|many
TGCGCCAGCAGCACGGACGGAGGGGTTGCCGGGGAGCTGTTTTTT
CASSTDGGVAGELFF
>TRBJ2-3|TRBV5-1|NA|many
TGCGCCAGCAGCGCCCAGGGTGAGAATGACGCAGATACGCAGTATTTT
CASSAQGENDADTQYF
>TRBJ2-7|TRBV29-1|TRBD1|few
TGCAGCGCCAGAACCGGGACAGGGGACCCCTACGAGCAGTACTTC
CSARTGTGDPYEQYF
>TRBJ2-7|TRBV6-1|TRBD2|many
TGTGCCAGCAGTGAACATACTAGCGGGAGTGTCGAGCAGTACTTC
CASSEHTSGSVEQYF
>TRBJ2-1|TRBV6-1|TRBD2|many
TGTGCCAGCAGAGAGGGAGCGGGAGAGGGCAATGAGCAGTTCTTC
CASREGAGEGNEQFF
>TRBJ2-5|TRBV5-1|NA|many
TGCGCCAGCAGCTTGTACGGTGGAGAGACCCAGTACTTC
CASSLYGGETQYF
>TRBJ1-2|TRBV5-4|TRBD1|NA
TGTGCCAGCAGCTTGGACCGGGACAGGGGGCGCGGTGGCTACACCTTC
CASSLDRDRGRGGYTF
>TRBJ2-5|TRBV5-1|TRBD1|many
TGCGCCAGCAGCCAACTAGGACAGGGCGGAGAGACCCAGTACTTC
CASSQLGQGGETQYF
>TRBJ1-1|TRBV4-1|NA|many
TGCGCCAGCAGCCATAATACAGCTGACACTGAAGCTTTCTTT
CASSHNTADTEAFF
>TRBJ2-1|TRBV6-5|TRBD2|many
TGTGCCAGCAGTTTTGGGACTAGCGGGAGAACGAGTGAGCAGTTCTTC
CASSFGTSGRTSEQFF
>TRBJ1-1|TRBV5-1|TRBD1|NA
TGCGCCAGCAGCACTGGCCAGGGGGAGGGCACTGAAGCTTTCTTT
CASSTGQGEGTEAFF
>TRBJ2-7|TRBV25-1|NA|many
TGTGCCAGCAGGAACGGGGTCGGCTACGAGCAGTACTTC
CASRNGVGYEQYF
>TRBJ2-7|TRBV3-1|TRBD2|many
TGTGCCAGCAGCCCCCATGGTAGCGGGACCTACGAGCAGTACTTC
CASSPHGSGTYEQYF
>TRBJ1-2|TRBV20-1|NA|NA
TGCAGTGCTAGCCAGGACGGAGGATATGGCTACACCTTC
CSASQDGGYGYTF
>TRBJ2-2|TRBV6-1|TRBD2|many
TGTGCCAGCAGTCCGACTAGCGGGAGGGCCCTCACCGGGGAGCTGTTTTTT
CASSPTSGRALTGELFF
>TRBJ1-2|TRBV5-1|NA|few
TGCGCCAGCAGCCCGGACTTGTTTTATGGCTACACCTTC
CASSPDLFYGYTF
>TRBJ2-6|TRBV4-1|NA|many
TGCGCCAGCAGCCTTCGAGACAGATTCAGCTCTGGGGCCAACGTCCTGACTTTC
CASSLRDRFSSGANVLTF
>TRBJ2-1|TRBV5-1|TRBD2|few
TGCGCCAGCAGCTTGGTTCTAGCGGGAGAAGCCGATGAGCAGTTCTTC
CASSLVLAGEADEQFF
>TRBJ2-7|TRBV5-1|NA|many
TGCGCCAGCAGCTTGGCCTTAGACTACGAGCAGTACTTC
CASSLALDYEQYF
>TRBJ2-1|TRBV20-1|TRBD2|many
TGCAGTGCTGCATGGGGACTAGCGGTTAACAATGAGCAGTTCTTC
CSAAWGLAVNNEQFF
>TRBJ2-1|TRBV24-1|NA|many
TGTGCCACCAGTGATTTCCGGGGAAATGAGCAGTTCTTC
CATSDFRGNEQFF
>TRBJ1-1|TRBV20-1|NA|NA
TGCAGTGCTAGACGGGGGGGGAGCACTGAAGCTTTCTTT
CSARRGGSTEAFF
>TRBJ1-2|TRBV15|NA|once
TGTGCCACCAGCAGTAGCCGGGACTATGGCTACACCTTC
CATSSSRDYGYTF
>TRBJ2-1|TRBV6-5|NA|few
TGTGCCAGCAGTTACTCTGGGGTAGCGCGCTCCTACAATGAGCAGTTCTTC
CASSYSGVARSYNEQFF
>TRBJ2-1|TRBV5-1|NA|many
TGCGCCAGCAGCTTGAACGGACCCCGTGAGTCCTACAATGAGCAGTTCTTC
CASSLNGPRESYNEQFF
>TRBJ2-7|TRBV5-1|NA|many
TGCGCCAGCAGCTTGGAGCCAGCCAGCTCCTACGAGCAGTACTTC
CASSLEPASSYEQYF
>TRBJ1-6|TRBV27|NA|many
TGTGCCAGCAGTTCGACGGGGGCACCCCTCCACTTT
CASSSTGAPLHF
>TRBJ2-5|TRBV7-2|TRBD2|many
TGTGCCAGCAGCTCGAGGACTAGCGGGAGGAAAGAGACCCAGTACTTC
CASSSRTSGRKETQYF
>TRBJ2-7|TRBV5-1|NA|many
TGCGCCAGCAGCTTACAGGGAGCTGAAGAGCAGTACTTC
CASSLQGAEEQYF
>TRBJ2-1|TRBV29-1|TRBD2|few
TGCAGCGCGGAGACTAGCGGAATAAATGAGCAGTTCTTC
CSAETSGINEQFF
>TRBJ1-6|TRBV12-3/TRBV12-4|TRBD1|many
TGTGCCAGCAGTGGACAGGGGGATAATTCACCCCTCCACTTT
CASSGQGDNSPLHF
>TRBJ1-1|TRBV6-1|NA|NA
TGTGCCAGCAGGGTACGGGGGCTGAACACTGAAGCTTTCTTT
CASRVRGLNTEAFF
>TRBJ2-7|TRBV29-1|NA|many
TGCAGCGTTGAGTTTCGGGACGAGCAGTACTTC
CSVEFRDEQYF
>TRBJ1-2|TRBV7-9|NA|many
TGTGCCAGCAGCTTAGTACAGCCGAACTATGGCTACACCTTC
CASSLVQPNYGYTF
>TRBJ1-2|TRBV12-3/TRBV12-4|NA|many
TGTGCCAGCAGCCAACATGCAGCGATGAAGGGCGGCTACACCTTC
CASSQHAAMKGGYTF